Following are 5 T cell receptor beta chains from one sample sequenced in a study of T cells in Graves' hyperthyroidism and ophthalmopathy (dated by TCRdb to the late 2010s). Libraries were constructed by multiplex PCR. The sequencer was an Illumina HiSeq 2000. The TCR beta CDR3 regions were amplified from RNA transcripts. The TCR CDR3 was subjected to a first round of RT-PCR using the HTBI primer set and the Qiagen OneStep RT-PCR kit. Using fastp at Q25 and MiXCR, TCRdb reprocessed the public reads and kept productive beta chains. Every distinct CDR3 protein forms one entry, paired with its most common genes and DNA. This sample comprises fewer than 600,000 distinct CDR3 sequences, roughly an eighth of them detected only once. The top ten clonotypes cover 15% to 20% of the sample. Sequencing was performed on blood. These TCRs come from a young woman with Graves' hyperthyroidism.

This chain uses TRBV20-1 with TRBJ2-1; D is ambiguous. Trimming took 0 bases from V and 0 from J, leaving 12 bases between them. Germline V gene data show CDR1 as DFQATT and CDR2 as SNEGSKA (reference sequence). This CDR3 comprises 16 residues. DNA of the CDR3: TGCAGTGCTAGAGATCGCGACAAGAGCTCCTACAATGAGCAGTTCTTC. Translation gives CSARDRDKSSYNEQFF.

In this sample, this clonotype turned up many times. The chain couples TRBV19 to TRBJ1-5, with D tentatively TRBD1 (5 bases). With 7 bases removed from V and 0 bases from J, the gap between germline ends came to 16 bases. Germline V gene data show CDR1 as LNHDA and CDR2 as SQIVND (reference sequence). This CDR3 has 16 amino acids. CDR3 nucleotide sequence: TGTGCCAGTACCAATCCTCAGGGTTATAGCAATCAGCCCCAGCATTTT. Translated: CASTNPQGYSNQPQHF.

This clonotype was counted ten times or more. The chain couples TRBV30 to TRBJ1-4; D is ambiguous. Trimming pared 5 bases from V and 7 bases from J, leaving 5 bases between. CDR3 length equals 10 residues. In germline, CDR1 is GTSNPN, CDR2 SVGIG (reference sequence). CDR3 region: CAWAGEKLFF. Written as DNA, the CDR3 is TGTGCCTGGGCCGGTGAAAAACTGTTTTTT.

The V call is TRBV5-6, the J call TRBJ2-1; a weak D match, TRBD1 (6 bases). This CDR3 is 16 amino acids long. V was shortened by 6 bases and J by 2 bases, with 18 bases between the two germline ends. Germline lookup yields CDR1 SGHDT and CDR2 YYEEEE. CDR3 amino acids: CASTPYRDIAYNEQFF. CDR3 nucleotides: TGTGCCAGCACCCCGTACAGGGACATCGCCTACAATGAGCAGTTCTTC.

The sample holds a few counts of this clonotype. The rearrangement uses TRBV30 and TRBJ1-5, with 9 bases identical to TRBD1. Trimming at V came to 0 bases and at J to 4 bases, leaving 4 bases not matched to a gene. This CDR3 region has 15 residues. CDR1 and CDR2 (germline): GTSNPN, SVGIG (reference sequence). DNA for the CDR3: TGTGCCTGGAGTGTTAAGGGACAGGGTAATCAGCCCCAGCATTTT. The encoded protein is CAWSVKGQGNQPQHF.